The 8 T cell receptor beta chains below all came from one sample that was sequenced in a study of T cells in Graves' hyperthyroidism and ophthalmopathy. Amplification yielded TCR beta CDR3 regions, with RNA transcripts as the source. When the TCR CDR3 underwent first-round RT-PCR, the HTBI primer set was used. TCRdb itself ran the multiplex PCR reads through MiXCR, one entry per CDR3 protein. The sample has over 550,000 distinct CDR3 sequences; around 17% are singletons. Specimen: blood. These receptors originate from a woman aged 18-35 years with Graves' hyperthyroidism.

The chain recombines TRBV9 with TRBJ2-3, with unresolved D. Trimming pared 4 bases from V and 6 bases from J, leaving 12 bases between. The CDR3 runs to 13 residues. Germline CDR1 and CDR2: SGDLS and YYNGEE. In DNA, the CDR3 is TGTGCCAGCAGCCCCCAACTCGGGGATACGCAGTATTTT. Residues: CASSPQLGDTQYF.

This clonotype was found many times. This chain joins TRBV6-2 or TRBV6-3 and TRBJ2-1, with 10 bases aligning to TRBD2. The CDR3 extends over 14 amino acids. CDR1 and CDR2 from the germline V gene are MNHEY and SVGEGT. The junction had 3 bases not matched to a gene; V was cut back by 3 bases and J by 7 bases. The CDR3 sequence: CASSYETSGNEQFF. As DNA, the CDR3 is TGTGCCAGCAGTTATGAGACTAGCGGGAATGAGCAGTTCTTC.

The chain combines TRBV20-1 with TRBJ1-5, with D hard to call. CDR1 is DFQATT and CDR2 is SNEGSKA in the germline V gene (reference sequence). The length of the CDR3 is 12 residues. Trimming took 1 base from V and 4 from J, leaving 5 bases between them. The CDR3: CSARGANQPQHF. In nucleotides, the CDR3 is TGCAGTGCTAGAGGGGCTAATCAGCCCCAGCATTTT.

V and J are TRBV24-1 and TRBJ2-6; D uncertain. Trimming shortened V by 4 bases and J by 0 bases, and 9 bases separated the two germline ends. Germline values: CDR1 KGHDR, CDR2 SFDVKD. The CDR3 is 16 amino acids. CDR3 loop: CATSEDTGSGANVLTF. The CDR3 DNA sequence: TGTGCCACCAGTGAAGACACGGGCTCTGGGGCCAACGTCCTGACTTTC.

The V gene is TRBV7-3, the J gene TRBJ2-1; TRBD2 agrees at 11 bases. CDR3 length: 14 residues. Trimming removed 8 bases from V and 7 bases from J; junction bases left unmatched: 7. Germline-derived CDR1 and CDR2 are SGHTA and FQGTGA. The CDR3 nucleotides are TGTGCCAGCTCACGGGCTAGCGGGAGGAATGAGCAGTTCTTC. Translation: CASSRASGRNEQFF.

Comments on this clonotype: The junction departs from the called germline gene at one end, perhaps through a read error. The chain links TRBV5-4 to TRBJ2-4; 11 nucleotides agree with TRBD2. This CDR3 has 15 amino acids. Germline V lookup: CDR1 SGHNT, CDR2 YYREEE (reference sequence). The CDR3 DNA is TGTGCCAGCAGCTCAACGGGACTAGCGGTAAACATGCAGTACTTC. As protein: CASSSTGLAVNMQYF.

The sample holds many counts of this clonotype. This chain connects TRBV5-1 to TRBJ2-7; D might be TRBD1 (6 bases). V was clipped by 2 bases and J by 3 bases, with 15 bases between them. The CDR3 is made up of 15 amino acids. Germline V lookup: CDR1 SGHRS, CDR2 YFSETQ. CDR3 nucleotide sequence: TGCGCCAGCAGCTTTGTCCCAGGGGCCGACTACGAGCAGTACTTC. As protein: CASSFVPGADYEQYF.

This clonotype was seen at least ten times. CDR3 DNA sequence: TGTGCCAGCAGCTTAGGGGAGGACAGGTATAACAATGAGCAGTTCTTC. This codes for CASSLGEDRYNNEQFF. V gene TRBV7-9 combines with J gene TRBJ2-1, with D possibly being TRBD1 (7 bases). Germline V lookup: CDR1 SEHNR, CDR2 FQNEAQ (reference sequence). This CDR3 has 16 residues. V lost 1 base to trimming and J lost 5 bases, with 15 bases between them.